The rows below give T cell receptor beta chains drawn from one sample of a study of shared clonotypes between healthy human individuals. Clones were sequenced by immunoSEQ multiplex PCR, and TCRdb holds only the in-frame ones, with some missing. This table has fewer than 850,000 clones, about 96% appearing once. Sequenced input: naive CD8+ T cells sorted from blood. The source is a young man in good health. Both conserved end residues are part of each CDR3. Fields, in order: CDR3 DNA, CDR3 protein, D gene, V gene, clone size, CDR3 length, J gene. D genes are given only for firm matches. A row's size may be missing; if present it is once, few, many or a size class.

TGTGCCAGCAGCACCCGGACAGGTGCCGATACGCAGTATTTT,CASSTRTGADTQYF,TRBD1,TRBV9,once,14,TRBJ2-3
TGTGCCAGCAGTTTAATCAGGGGGAGCTCCGAGACCCAGTACTTC,CASSLIRGSSETQYF,TRBD1,TRBV27,-,15,TRBJ2-5
TGTGCCAGCAGTGCCGCCTCGGACAGGGCCAACACCGGGGAGCTGTTTTTT,CASSAASDRANTGELFF,TRBD1,TRBV6-1,-,17,TRBJ2-2
TGTGCCAGCAGCTTGGTAGCCGGGACTAGCAGAGTCAGTGAGCAGTTCTTC,CASSLVAGTSRVSEQFF,TRBD2,TRBV5-7,-,17,TRBJ2-1
TGTGCCAGCAAACGGGCGGGAGAGATGAGGACCGGGGAGCTGTTTTTT,CASKRAGEMRTGELFF,TRBD2,TRBV7-2,-,16,TRBJ2-2
TGCAGTGCTAGGTCGGGGCCTGAAGCTTTCTTT,CSARSGPEAFF,-,TRBV20-1,-,11,TRBJ1-1
TGTGCCAGCAGCGTAGTTCCGGGTTCAGGGGAGACCCAGTACTTC,CASSVVPGSGETQYF,-,TRBV9,-,15,TRBJ2-5
TGCGCCAGCAGTGTCCGAAGGGGTGAGCAGTTCTTC,CASSVRRGEQFF,-,TRBV10-1,-,12,TRBJ2-1
TGTGCCAGCAGCTTGTTTCGGTTAGAGCAGGGTGAAAAACTGTTTTTT,CASSLFRLEQGEKLFF,-,TRBV5-5,-,16,TRBJ1-4
TGTGCCAGCTCATCGAGAGAACGCGCAGATACGCAGTATTTT,CASSSRERADTQYF,-,TRBV18,-,14,TRBJ2-3
TGCAGCGTTGTGTGGATTAACTATCAAGAGACCCAGTACTTC,CSVVWINYQETQYF,-,TRBV29-1,-,14,TRBJ2-5
TGTGCCAGCAGCCTCTCGGAGCAACAGTTCTTC,CASSLSEQQFF,-,TRBV9,-,11,TRBJ2-1
TGTGCCAGCAGCTTGGTTGGCGGGAGGGCTTGGGAGCAGTACTTC,CASSLVGGRAWEQYF,TRBD2,TRBV5-4,-,15,TRBJ2-7
TGTGCCAGCAGCTTACCGGGAGCGGGGGGCTACAATGAGCAGTTCTTC,CASSLPGAGGYNEQFF,TRBD2,TRBV13,-,16,TRBJ2-1
TGTGCCAGCAGCCCCCGACAGGGACCCGAAGCTTTCTTT,CASSPRQGPEAFF,TRBD1,TRBV7-9,-,13,TRBJ1-1
TGTGCCAGCAGCCCTCTCACCGGGGAGCTGTTTTTT,CASSPLTGELFF,-,TRBV27,-,12,TRBJ2-2
TGCGCCAGCAGTCAGGCACTTAACTATGGCTACACCTTC,CASSQALNYGYTF,-,TRBV4-3,-,13,TRBJ1-2
TGTGCCAGCAGTTACTCGATAGAATATAACGCGAATGAGCAGTTCTTC,CASSYSIEYNANEQFF,-,TRBV6-6,-,16,TRBJ2-1
TGTGCCAGCAGCCCCGGGACTAGGGCGTACGAGCAGTACTTC,CASSPGTRAYEQYF,TRBD2,TRBV7-8,-,14,TRBJ2-7
TGTGCCACCCAGGGACGGTACCAAGAGACCCAGTACTTC,CATQGRYQETQYF,-,TRBV7-2,-,13,TRBJ2-5
TGTGCCAGCAGCTTAGCGTTGGGGGATTCTAACTATGGCTACACCTTC,CASSLALGDSNYGYTF,-,TRBV7-9,-,16,TRBJ1-2
TGTGCCAGCAGTTTATTAGCGGGAGGAGCAGATACGCAGTATTTT,CASSLLAGGADTQYF,TRBD2,TRBV6-5,-,15,TRBJ2-3
TGTGCCAGCAGTACGACCGTGGGTAACACTGAAGCTTTCTTT,CASSTTVGNTEAFF,-,TRBV28,-,14,TRBJ1-1
TGTGCCAGCAGCTTTGGGCCAGCGGGTGATGAGCAGTTCTTC,CASSFGPAGDEQFF,-,TRBV13,-,14,TRBJ2-1
TGCGCCAGCAGCCGCAGGGGGTCGGTGACGCTTAACTATGGCTACACCTTC,CASSRRGSVTLNYGYTF,TRBD1,TRBV4-3,-,17,TRBJ1-2
TGTGCCAGTACAGGAGGACCCTATAGCAATCAGCCCCAGCATTTT,CASTGGPYSNQPQHF,-,TRBV2,-,15,TRBJ1-5
TGTGCCAGCAGCTTGGGGATTATTGGGGGTGCGAACACCGGGGAGCTGTTTTTT,CASSLGIIGGANTGELFF,-,TRBV5-6,-,18,TRBJ2-2
TGTGCCAGCAGCCCGTACCCTAGCGACCAAGAGACCCAGTACTTC,CASSPYPSDQETQYF,-,TRBV7-9,-,15,TRBJ2-5
TGTGCCATTAAGCGGGAGGATCGCTACGAGCAGTACTTC,CAIKREDRYEQYF,TRBD2,TRBV7-2,-,13,TRBJ2-7
TGTGCCAGCAGCTTGTCGATGGGGACTGAAGCTTTCTTT,CASSLSMGTEAFF,-,TRBV5-5,-,13,TRBJ1-1
TGTGCCAGCAGTTTGGGGACTTGGGTCCTGAACACTGAAGCTTTCTTT,CASSLGTWVLNTEAFF,-,TRBV28,-,16,TRBJ1-1
TGTGCCAGCAGCCCGCCGGGACAGGGGAATGAAAAACTGTTTTTT,CASSPPGQGNEKLFF,TRBD1,TRBV5-6,-,15,TRBJ1-4
TGTGCCAGCAGTTTCTCCGGGACTAGTTCCCCAGATACGCAGTATTTT,CASSFSGTSSPDTQYF,TRBD2,TRBV28,-,16,TRBJ2-3
TGTGCCAGCAGTGAAGGTCTCTTATCGGACAATGAGCAGTTCTTC,CASSEGLLSDNEQFF,-,TRBV2,once,15,TRBJ2-1
TGTGCCAGCAGCCCTCGGGACAGGGAGGTTGAAGCTTTCTTT,CASSPRDREVEAFF,TRBD1,TRBV7-9,-,14,TRBJ1-1
TGTGCCAGCAGCGTAGGGATTAGCGGGAGCACAGATACGCAGTATTTT,CASSVGISGSTDTQYF,TRBD2,TRBV9,-,16,TRBJ2-3
TGCGCCAGCAGCCAAGAGCGACTGGGGACAAACTATGGCTACACCTTC,CASSQERLGTNYGYTF,-,TRBV4-3,-,16,TRBJ1-2
TGTGCCAGCAGTTTATTCAGGGGGCAGACGGGTGAAAAACTGTTTTTT,CASSLFRGQTGEKLFF,TRBD1,TRBV28,-,16,TRBJ1-4
TGTGCCAGCAGTTTATCAGGGCGGGGATTGAGCACAGATACGCAGTATTTT,CASSLSGRGLSTDTQYF,-,TRBV27,-,17,TRBJ2-3
TGCGCCAGCAGCCCGGGACAGGCCCCCTACGAGCAGTACTTC,CASSPGQAPYEQYF,TRBD1,TRBV4-1,-,14,TRBJ2-7
TGTGCCAGCAGACCGGGGGGACTAGCGGCCTACAATGAGCAGTTCTTC,CASRPGGLAAYNEQFF,TRBD2,TRBV11-1,-,16,TRBJ2-1
TGTGCCATCAGTGAGCCCGACATGGGGGGCGATGAGCAGTTCTTC,CAISEPDMGGDEQFF,-,TRBV10-3,once,15,TRBJ2-1
TGCGCCAGCAGCTTGGGGCGGACAGGGAGCACTGAAGCTTTCTTT,CASSLGRTGSTEAFF,TRBD1,TRBV5-1,-,15,TRBJ1-1
TGTGCCAGCAGCTTGTTCTCGGGAGGGCCTAATGAGCAGTTCTTC,CASSLFSGGPNEQFF,TRBD2,TRBV5-4,-,15,TRBJ2-1
TGTGCCAGCAGACCGGTAAATTCCTACGAGCAGTACTTC,CASRPVNSYEQYF,-,TRBV7-9,-,13,TRBJ2-7